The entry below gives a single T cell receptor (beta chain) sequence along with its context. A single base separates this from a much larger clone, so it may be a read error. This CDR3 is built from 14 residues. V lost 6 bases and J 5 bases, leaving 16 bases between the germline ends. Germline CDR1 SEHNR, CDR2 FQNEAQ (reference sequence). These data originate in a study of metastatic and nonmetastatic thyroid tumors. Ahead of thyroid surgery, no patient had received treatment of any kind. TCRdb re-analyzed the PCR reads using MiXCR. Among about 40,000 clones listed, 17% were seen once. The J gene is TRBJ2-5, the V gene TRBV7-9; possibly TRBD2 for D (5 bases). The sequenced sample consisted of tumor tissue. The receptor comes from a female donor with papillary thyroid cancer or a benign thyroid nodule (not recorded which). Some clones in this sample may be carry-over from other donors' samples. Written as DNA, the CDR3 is TGTGCCAGCAGGCCGAGAGGGTTCGGGGAGACCCAGTACTTC. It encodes CASRPRGFGETQYF.